This T cell receptor (beta chain) emerged from a study of shared clonotypes between healthy human individuals. Here immunoSEQ multiplex PCR was the method, and the copy in TCRdb shows in-frame clones only, minus some. The sample has some 2.3 million clones; 85% to 95% are singletons. The CDR3 is 13 amino acids. Trimming left V 4 bases short and J 1 base short, with 8 bases between. The V gene's germline CDR1 is SGDLS and CDR2 YYNGEE. The receptor was isolated from a man aged 18 to 30 in good health. Some clones in this sample may be carry-over from other donors' samples. The material sequenced was naive CD4+ T cells from PBMCs. Subset described: CD45RA+ positively selected. The chain employs TRBV9 and TRBJ1-1; unclear D gene. The CDR3 region is CASSSTWNTEAFF. For the CDR3, the DNA is TGTGCCAGCAGCTCCACATGGAACACTGAAGCTTTCTTT.